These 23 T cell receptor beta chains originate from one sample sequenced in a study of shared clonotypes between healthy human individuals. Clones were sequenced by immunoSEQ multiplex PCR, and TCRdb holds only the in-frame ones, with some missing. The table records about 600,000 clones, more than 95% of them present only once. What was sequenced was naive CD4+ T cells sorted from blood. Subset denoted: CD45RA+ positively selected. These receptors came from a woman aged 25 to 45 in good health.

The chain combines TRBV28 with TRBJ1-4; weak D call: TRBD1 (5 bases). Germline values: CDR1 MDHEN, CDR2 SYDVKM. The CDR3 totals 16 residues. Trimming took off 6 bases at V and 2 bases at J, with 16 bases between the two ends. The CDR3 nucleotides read TGTGCCAGCAGGGCGGAGGGGCGTGCGACTAATGAAAAACTGTTTTTT. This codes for CASRAEGRATNEKLFF.

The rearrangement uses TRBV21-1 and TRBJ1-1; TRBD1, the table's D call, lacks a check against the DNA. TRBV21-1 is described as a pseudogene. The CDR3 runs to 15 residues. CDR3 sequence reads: CASSKRYRGATEAFF. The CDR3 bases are TGTGCCAGCAGCAAAAGGTACAGGGGAGCTACTGAAGCTTTCTTT.

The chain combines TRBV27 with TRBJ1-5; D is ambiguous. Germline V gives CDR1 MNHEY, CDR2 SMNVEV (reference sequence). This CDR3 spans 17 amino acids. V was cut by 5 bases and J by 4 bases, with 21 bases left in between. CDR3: CASSAGTWYSRNQPQHF. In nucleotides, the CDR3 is TGTGCCAGCAGTGCCGGCACGTGGTACTCTCGGAATCAGCCCCAGCATTTT.

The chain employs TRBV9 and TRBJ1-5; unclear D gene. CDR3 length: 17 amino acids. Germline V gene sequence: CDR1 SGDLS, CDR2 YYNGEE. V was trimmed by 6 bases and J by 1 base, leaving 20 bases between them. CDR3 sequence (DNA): TGTGCCAGCATCTACCTCCTGGGGTGGTTAAGCAATCAGCCCCAGCATTTT. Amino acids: CASIYLLGWLSNQPQHF.

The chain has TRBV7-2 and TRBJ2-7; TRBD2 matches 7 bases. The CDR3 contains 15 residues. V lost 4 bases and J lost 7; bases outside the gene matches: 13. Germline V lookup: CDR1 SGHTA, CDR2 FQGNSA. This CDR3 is CASSSQGLLGREQYF. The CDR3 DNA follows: TGTGCCAGCAGCTCGCAGGGCCTACTCGGGAGGGAGCAGTACTTC.

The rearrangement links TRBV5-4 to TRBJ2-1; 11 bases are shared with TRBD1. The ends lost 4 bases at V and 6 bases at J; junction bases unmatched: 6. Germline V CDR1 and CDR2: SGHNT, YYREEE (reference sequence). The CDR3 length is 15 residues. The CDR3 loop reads CASSPRDRGTNEQFF. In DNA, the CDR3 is TGTGCCAGCAGCCCCCGGGACAGGGGGACCAATGAGCAGTTCTTC.

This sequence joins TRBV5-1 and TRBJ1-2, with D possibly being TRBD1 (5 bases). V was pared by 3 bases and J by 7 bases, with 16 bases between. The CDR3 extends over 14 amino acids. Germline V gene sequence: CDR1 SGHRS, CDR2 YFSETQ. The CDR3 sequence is CASSWDLLPFGYTF. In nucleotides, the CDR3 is TGCGCCAGCAGCTGGGACCTCCTTCCCTTTGGCTACACCTTC.

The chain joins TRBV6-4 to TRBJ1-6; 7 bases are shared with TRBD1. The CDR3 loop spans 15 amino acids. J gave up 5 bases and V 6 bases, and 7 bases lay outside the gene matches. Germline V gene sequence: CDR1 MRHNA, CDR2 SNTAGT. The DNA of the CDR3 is TGTGCCAGCAGCCCCACAGGGGAACATAATTCACCCCTCCACTTT. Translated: CASSPTGEHNSPLHF.

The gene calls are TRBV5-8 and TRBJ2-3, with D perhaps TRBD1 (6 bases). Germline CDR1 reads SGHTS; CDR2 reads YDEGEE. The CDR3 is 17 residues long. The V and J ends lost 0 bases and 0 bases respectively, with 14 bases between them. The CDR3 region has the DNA TGTGCCAGCAGCTTGGAACTCGGGACATACAGCACAGATACGCAGTATTTT. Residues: CASSLELGTYSTDTQYF. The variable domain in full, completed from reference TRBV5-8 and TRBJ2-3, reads EAGVTQSPTHLIKTRGQQATLRCSPISGHTSVYWYQQALGLGLQFLLWYDEGEERNRGNFPPRFSGRQFPNYSSELNVNALELEDSALYLCASSLELGTYSTDTQYFGPGTRLTVL.

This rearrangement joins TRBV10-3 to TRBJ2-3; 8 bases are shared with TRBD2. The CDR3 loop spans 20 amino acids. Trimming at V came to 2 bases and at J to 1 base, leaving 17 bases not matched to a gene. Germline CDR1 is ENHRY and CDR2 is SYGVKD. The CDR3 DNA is TGTGCCATCAGTGAGAACCCGGGACTAGGGAACCGAGGAGGCACAGATACGCAGTATTTT. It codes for CAISENPGLGNRGGTDTQYF.

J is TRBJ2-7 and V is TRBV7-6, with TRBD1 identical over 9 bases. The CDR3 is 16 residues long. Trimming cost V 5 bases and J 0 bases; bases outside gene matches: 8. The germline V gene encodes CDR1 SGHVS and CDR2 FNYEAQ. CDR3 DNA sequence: TGTGCCAGCAGCCCCCCCGGGACAGGGATCTCCTACGAGCAGTACTTC. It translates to CASSPPGTGISYEQYF.

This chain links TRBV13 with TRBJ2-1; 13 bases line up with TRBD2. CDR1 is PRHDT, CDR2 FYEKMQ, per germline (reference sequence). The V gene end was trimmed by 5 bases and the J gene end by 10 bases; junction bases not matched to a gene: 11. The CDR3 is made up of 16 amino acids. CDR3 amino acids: CASSPRGLAGVDEQFF. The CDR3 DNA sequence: TGTGCCAGCAGCCCCCGAGGACTAGCGGGAGTGGACGAGCAGTTCTTC.

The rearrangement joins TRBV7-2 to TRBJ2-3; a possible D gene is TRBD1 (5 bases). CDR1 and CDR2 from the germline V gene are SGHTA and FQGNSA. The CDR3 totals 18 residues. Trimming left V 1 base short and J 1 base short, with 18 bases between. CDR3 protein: CASSLVVGRWSGTDTQYF. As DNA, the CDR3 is TGTGCCAGCAGCTTAGTAGTGGGGCGCTGGTCTGGCACAGATACGCAGTATTTT.

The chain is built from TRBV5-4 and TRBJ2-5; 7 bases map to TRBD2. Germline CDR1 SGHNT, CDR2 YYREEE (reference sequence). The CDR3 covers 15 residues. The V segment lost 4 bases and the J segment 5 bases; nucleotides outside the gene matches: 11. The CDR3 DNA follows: TGTGCCAGCAGCCCTGCTAGCGGAACTTGGGAGACCCAGTACTTC. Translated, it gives CASSPASGTWETQYF.

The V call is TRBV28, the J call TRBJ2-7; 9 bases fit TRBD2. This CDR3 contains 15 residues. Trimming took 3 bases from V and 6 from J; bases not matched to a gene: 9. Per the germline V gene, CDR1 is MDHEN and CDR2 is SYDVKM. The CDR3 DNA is TGTGCCAGCAGTTTGACAGCGGGAGGTAGGCTCGAGCAGTACTTC. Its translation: CASSLTAGGRLEQYF.

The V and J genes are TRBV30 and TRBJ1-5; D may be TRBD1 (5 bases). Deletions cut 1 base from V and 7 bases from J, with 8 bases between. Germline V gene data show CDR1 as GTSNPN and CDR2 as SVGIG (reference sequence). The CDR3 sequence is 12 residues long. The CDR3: CAWSADSQPQHF. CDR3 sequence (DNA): TGTGCCTGGAGTGCCGACAGCCAGCCCCAGCATTTT. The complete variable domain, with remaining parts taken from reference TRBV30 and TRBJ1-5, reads SQTIHQWPATLVQPVGSPLSLECTVEGTSNPNLYWYRQAAGRGLQLLFYSVGIGQISSEVPQNLSASRPQDRQFILSSKKLLLSDSGFYLCAWSADSQPQHFGDGTRLSIL.

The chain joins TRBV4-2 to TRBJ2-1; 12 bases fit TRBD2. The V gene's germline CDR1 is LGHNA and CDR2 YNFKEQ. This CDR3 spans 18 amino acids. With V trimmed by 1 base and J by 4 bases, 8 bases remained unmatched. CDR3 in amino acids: CASSQAATSGGLYNEQFF. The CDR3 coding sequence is TGTGCCAGCAGCCAAGCGGCGACTAGCGGGGGACTATACAATGAGCAGTTCTTC.

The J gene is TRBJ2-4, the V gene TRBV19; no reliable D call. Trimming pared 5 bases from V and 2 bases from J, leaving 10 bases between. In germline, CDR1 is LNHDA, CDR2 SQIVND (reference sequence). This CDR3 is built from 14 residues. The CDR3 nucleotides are TGTGCCAGTAGTGGCGGTGCCACCAAAAACATTCAGTACTTC. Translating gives CASSGGATKNIQYF. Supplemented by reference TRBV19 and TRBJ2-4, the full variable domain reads DGGITQSPKYLFRKEGQNVTLSCEQNLNHDAMYWYRQDPGQGLRLIYYSQIVNDFQKGDIAEGYSVSREKKESFPLTVTSAQKNPTAFYLCASSGGATKNIQYFGAGTRLSVL.

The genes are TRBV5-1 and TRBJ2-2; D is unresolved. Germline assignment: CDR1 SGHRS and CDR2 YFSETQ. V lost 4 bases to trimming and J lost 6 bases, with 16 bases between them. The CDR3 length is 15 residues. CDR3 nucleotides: TGCGCCAGCAGCCAGACCCTCCTTAGACCCGGGGAGCTGTTTTTT. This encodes CASSQTLLRPGELFF. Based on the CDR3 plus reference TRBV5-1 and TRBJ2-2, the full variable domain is KAGVTQTPRYLIKTRGQQVTLSCSPISGHRSVSWYQQTPGQGLQFLFEYFSETQRNKGNFPGRFSGRQFSNSRSEMNVSTLELGDSALYLCASSQTLLRPGELFFGEGSRLTVL.

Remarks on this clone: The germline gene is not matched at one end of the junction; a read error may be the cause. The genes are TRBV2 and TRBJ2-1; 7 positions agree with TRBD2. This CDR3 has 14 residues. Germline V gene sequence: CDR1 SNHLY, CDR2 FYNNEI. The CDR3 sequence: CASRDRDYSNEQFF. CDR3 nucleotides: TGTGCCAGCCGTGACCGGGACTATTCTAATGAGCAGTTCTTC. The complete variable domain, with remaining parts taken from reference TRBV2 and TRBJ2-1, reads EPEVTQTPSHQVTQMGQEVILRCVPISNHLYFYWYRQILGQKVEFLVSFYNNEISEKSEIFDDQFSVERPDGSNFTLKIRSTKLEDSAMYFCASRDRDYSNEQFFGPGTRLTVL.

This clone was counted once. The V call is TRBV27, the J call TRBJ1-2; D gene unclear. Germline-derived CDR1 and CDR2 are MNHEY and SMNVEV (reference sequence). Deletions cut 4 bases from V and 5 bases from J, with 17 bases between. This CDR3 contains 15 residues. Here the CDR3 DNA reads TGTGCCAGCAGTTCCCGAGAGCGAGCTAGGTATGGCTACACCTTC. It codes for CASSSRERARYGYTF.

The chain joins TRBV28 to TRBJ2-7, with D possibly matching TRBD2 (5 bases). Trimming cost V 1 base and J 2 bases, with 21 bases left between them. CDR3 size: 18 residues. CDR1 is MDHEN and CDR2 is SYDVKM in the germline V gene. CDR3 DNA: TGTGCCAGCAGTTTATACCCACCTGATGAGGGCGCCCCCTACGAGCAGTACTTC. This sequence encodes CASSLYPPDEGAPYEQYF.

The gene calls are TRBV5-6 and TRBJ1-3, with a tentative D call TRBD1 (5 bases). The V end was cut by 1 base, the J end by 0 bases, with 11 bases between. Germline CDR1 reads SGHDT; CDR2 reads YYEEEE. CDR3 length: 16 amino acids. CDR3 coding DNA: TGTGCCAGCAGCTTGTTCCAGGGTACCTCTGGAAACACCATATATTTT. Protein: CASSLFQGTSGNTIYF.